The T cell receptor (beta chain) described here comes from a study of shared clonotypes between healthy human individuals. Using immunoSEQ multiplex PCR, the repertoire was profiled, and TCRdb retains in-frame clones only, with some absent. The sample includes millions of clones, roughly 92% of them seen just once. This CDR3 spans 14 amino acids. Germline loops: CDR1 WNHNN, CDR2 SYGVQD (reference sequence). V was clipped by 6 bases and J by 3 bases; unmatched bases: 7. This clone was found a few times. Specimen: naive CD4+ T cells sorted from blood. Subset here: CD45RA+ positively selected. V is TRBV10-1 and J is TRBJ2-7; 8 bases agree with TRBD1. The TCR was taken from a man between 18 and 35 years old in good health. The CDR3 nucleotides are TGCGCCAGCAGCACCAGACAGGGGAACTACGAGCAGTACTTC. Encoded protein: CASSTRQGNYEQYF.